The present entry profiles one T cell receptor beta chain with its context. The target antigen is unknown. These data are taken from a study of radiation and T cells in renal cell carcinoma. Study outcomes and limitations: From baseline, blood top tumor clonotypes peaked at 2 weeks post-radiation.

There are 13 residues in the CDR3. After removal of 4 bases from V and 4 bases from J, the junction contained 1 base not matched to a gene. Per germline, CDR1 SEHNR and CDR2 FQNEAQ (reference sequence). Time point noted: blood 4 weeks post-SBRT, at nephrectomy. Regarding treatment: 15 Gy SBRT to primary tumor, nephrectomy 4 weeks later. Nephrectomy followed 15 Gy stereotactic body radiation by 4 weeks. The table came from immunoSEQ multiplex PCR; TCRdb's copy has only in-frame clones and leaves some out. This table has around 180,000 clones, about 87% appearing once. This chain links TRBV7-9 with TRBJ2-3; TRBD1 agrees at 8 bases. The origin of this receptor is a woman aged 45-59 years with renal cell carcinoma. Sample: blood, taken from a patient whose treatment included radiotherapy and nephrectomy. The CDR3 DNA is TGTGCCAGCAGCTCACAGGGGGCAGATACGCAGTATTTT. This gives the protein CASSSQGADTQYF.